These 10 T cell receptor beta chains originate from one sample sequenced in a study of tumor-infiltrating lymphocytes in primary liver carcinoma. Unsorted whole blood yielded the blood RNA, and germline DNA was also extracted. The researchers produced TCR beta cDNA from 500 to 550 ng total RNA with a constant-region primer. Each TCR beta library was derived from three nested multiplex PCR rounds that employed slightly modified ARM-PCR. Running around 9 cycles apiece, the first two PCR rounds relied on TRBV1-TRBV30 forward primers together with a C-beta reverse primer. TCRdb called the multiplex PCR reads again in MiXCR, with one record for every CDR3 protein. The sample has over 250,000 distinct CDR3 sequences; roughly 60% are singletons. Sequenced sample: peripheral blood. The source is a young woman with primary liver carcinoma and hepatitis B virus infection.

Comments on this clonotype: One base away lies a much larger clone, so this may be a sequencing read error. V and J are TRBV12-3 or TRBV12-4 and TRBJ2-5; tentatively, D is TRBD1 (6 bases). The CDR3 is 14 residues long. Trimming cost V 6 bases and J 5 bases, with 16 bases left between them. CDR3 sequence (DNA): TGTGCCAGCAGGGCAGGGGCGTCTTGGGAGACCCAGTACTTC. Translating gives CASRAGASWETQYF.

About this clonotype: A read error may account for a junction end that differs from germline. The J gene is TRBJ2-1, the V gene TRBV6-5, with D possibly being TRBD1 (6 bases). The CDR3 is made up of 15 amino acids. The V gene's germline CDR1 is MNHEY and CDR2 SVGAGI. The CDR3 nucleotides read TGTGCCAGCAATTACGGGGCAGGGGACATCAATGAGCAGTTCTTC. Amino acids: CASNYGAGDINEQFF.

With regard to this clonotype: One base away lies a much larger clone, so this may be a sequencing read error. DNA for the CDR3: TGTGCCAGCAGTTTAGGCCACCTCTACGAGCGGTACTTC. Encoded protein: CASSLGHLYERYF. This rearrangement joins TRBV12-3 or TRBV12-4 to TRBJ2-7; D is unresolved. This CDR3 region has 13 residues.

Note on this clonotype: Being one base from a much bigger clone, this may be a read error. The CDR3 end shows no conserved phenylalanine or tryptophan, and so a read error is likely. The chain recombines TRBV11-3 with TRBJ2-1, with D perhaps TRBD1 (5 bases). The CDR3 sequence is 12 residues long. V lost 8 bases to trimming and J lost 8 bases, with 13 bases between them. CDR1 and CDR2 from the germline V gene are SGHNT and YENEEA. The CDR3 sequence is CASAPGKDEQFS. The CDR3 DNA reads as TGTGCCAGCGCCCCAGGGAAGGATGAGCAGTTCTCC.

This clonotype was seen a handful of times. This sequence may be a read error, since a much larger clone differs from it by one base. The genes are TRBV11-2 and TRBJ2-7, with TRBD2 matching over 10 bases. There are 14 residues in the CDR3. V lost 8 bases to trimming and J lost 2 bases; unmatched junction nucleotides: 6. Germline CDR1 reads SGHAT; CDR2 reads FQNNGV. Here the CDR3 DNA reads TGTGCCAGCGGGGAGACTAGCGGGCCCTACGAGCAGTACTTC. It specifies CASGETSGPYEQYF.

This clonotype was seen more than once but under ten times. Here the CDR3 omits its conserved ending phenylalanine or tryptophan, so a read error is the likely source. The chain has TRBV29-1 and TRBJ1-1; the D is unclear. V lost 7 bases, J lost 6 bases, and 21 bases lay in between. Germline assignment: CDR1 SQVTM and CDR2 ANQGSEA. CDR3 length: 14 residues. This CDR3 reads CSARGKGNWAEAFV. Here the CDR3 DNA reads TGCAGCGCCCGAGGGAAAGGGAATTGGGCTGAAGCTTTCGTT.

This chain joins TRBV6-6 and TRBJ2-1, with 9 bases aligning to TRBD2. The J segment lost 4 bases and the V segment lost 0 bases, leaving 7 bases of the junction unmatched. The CDR3 runs to 17 residues. Germline-derived CDR1 and CDR2 are MNHNY and SVGAGI (reference sequence). The CDR3 DNA follows: TGTGCCAGCAGTTACTCGGGGCTAGCGGGGATATACAATGAGCAGTTCTTC. It specifies CASSYSGLAGIYNEQFF.

On this clonotype: A read error may explain this, as a much larger clone is one base away. The J gene is TRBJ2-5, the V gene TRBV29-1; weak D call: TRBD2 (6 bases). The germline V gene encodes CDR1 SQVTM and CDR2 ANQGSEA. This CDR3 contains 12 residues. The CDR3 spells CSAWRGQETQNF. CDR3 bases: TGCAGCGCCTGGAGGGGCCAAGAGACCCAGAACTTC.

This clonotype was recorded at least ten times. The chain is built from TRBV10-3 and TRBJ1-2; tentatively, D is TRBD1 (6 bases). V lost 4 bases to trimming and J lost 8 bases, with 14 bases between them. This CDR3 region has 13 residues. Germline V gene sequence: CDR1 ENHRY, CDR2 SYGVKD. CDR3 loop: CAISVGAVFGYTF. DNA of the CDR3: TGTGCCATCAGTGTGGGGGCTGTCTTCGGCTACACCTTC.

As for this clonotype: A read error may explain this, as a much larger clone is one base away. The chain links TRBV6-2 or TRBV6-3 to TRBJ2-7, with D possibly matching TRBD1 (5 bases). This CDR3 has 13 amino acids. Germline assignment: CDR1 MNHEY and CDR2 SVGEGT. For the CDR3, the DNA is TGTGCCAGCAGTTACACAGGCAACTACGAGCAGTGCTTC. Amino acids: CASSYTGNYEQCF.